This paragraph reports one T cell receptor beta chain. The antigen is not known. The CDR3 is 13 amino acids. Trimming removed 0 bases from V and 7 bases from J, with 10 bases in between. The V gene's germline CDR1 is SNHLY and CDR2 FYNNEI. The data were produced by immunoSEQ multiplex PCR, yet TCRdb's version contains in-frame clones alone and is incomplete. The sample carries tens of thousands of clones, less than 90% recorded once. The data were taken from a study of graft-versus-host responses after intestinal transplantation. On the study more broadly: The transplants performed in recipients were multivisceral, liver-intestinal, or isolated intestinal.

The clonotype originates from a human donor who received an intestinal transplant. V usage is TRBV2 and J usage is TRBJ2-7, with D unresolved. The source material was unstimulated CD4+ T cells sorted from spleen or lymph node cells, sampled before intestinal transplant. The CDR3 is CASSEASGWEQYF. In nucleotides, the CDR3 is TGTGCCAGCAGTGAAGCCTCGGGTTGGGAGCAGTACTTC.